This T cell receptor beta chain stems from a study of shared clonotypes between healthy human individuals. Study-level background: Used for every donor were three CD4 naive, three CD4 memory, two CD8 naive and one CD8 memory plate.

Naive-designated CD8 cells lacked CD45RO, were positively enriched for CCR7, and omitted terminally differentiated effector memory CD45RA+ cells. CDR3 length: 17 amino acids. Germline loops: CDR1 MNHEY, CDR2 SMNVEV (reference sequence). The V segment lost 3 bases and the J segment 3 bases; nucleotides outside the gene matches: 8. Sorted-subset replicate PCR reactions contained roughly 200 ng DNA, corresponding to some 30,000 T cell genomes. Measured with immunoSEQ multiplex PCR; TCRdb has only the in-frame clones, and not every one. The sample has 2 million or so clones; about 95% are singletons. This chain links TRBV27 with TRBJ1-4, with 9 nucleotides matching TRBD1. This receptor was identified in a man younger than 35 in good health. The sample consisted of naive CD8+ T cells sorted from blood. The CDR3 sequence: CASSLRAGTGPNEKLFF. The DNA of the CDR3 is TGTGCCAGCAGTTTGAGAGCCGGGACAGGGCCTAATGAAAAACTGTTTTTT.